The clone carrying this TCR beta chain occurred a few times. The sample comes from a study of beta chain features in type 1 diabetes. TCRB transcripts that were expressed got sequenced, as all of the isolated RNA had been reverse transcribed. The average read count of naive, central memory and regulatory T cell samples was about 3.57 million. Profiled with immunoSEQ multiplex PCR; TCRdb holds only in-frame clones, not every one. Of around 300,000 clones listed, roughly 8% are singletons. Researchers reported sorting CD4+ naive, central memory, regulatory and stem cell-like memory cells via CD45RO/CCR7/CD25/CD127/CD95/CD27. The source material was central memory CD4+ T cells from blood. The TCR originated in a woman under 30 in good health.

The chain's CDR3 is CASSPWTDLQETQYF. The CDR3 nucleotides read TGTGCCAGCAGCCCCTGGACAGATCTCCAAGAGACCCAGTACTTC. The chain carries TRBV14 and TRBJ2-5; a possible D gene is TRBD1 (6 bases). V was shortened by 4 bases and J by 1 base, with 13 bases between the two germline ends. This CDR3 is built from 15 residues. Looked up from germline, CDR1 is SGHDN and CDR2 is FVKESK.